This T cell receptor beta chain was identified during a study of PD-1 blockade in classical Hodgkin lymphoma. General study points: Prior therapy or disease activity may underlie the repertoire differences, whose causes remain undefined. Initiation of nivolumab under 1 year after ASCT led to exclusion of patients. Significant TCR diversity gains by C4D1 occurred in CD4+ but not CD8+ cells.

Germline V CDR1 and CDR2: SGHVS, FQNEAQ. The CDR3 is made up of 14 amino acids. Deletions cut 8 bases from V and 3 bases from J, with 15 bases between. All patients experienced relapse after autologous stem cell transplantation, and brentuximab vedotin exposure was variable. A word on this clone: Its antigen is not known.

The data were produced by immunoSEQ multiplex PCR, yet TCRdb's version contains in-frame clones alone and is incomplete. Here the sample spans about 94,000 clones, roughly 89% being singletons. The genes are TRBV7-8 and TRBJ2-3; D is perhaps TRBD1 or TRBD2 (5 bases each). This specimen was peripheral blood mononuclear cells (PBMCs), taken before the second cycle of nivolumab. The source is a human donor with classical Hodgkin lymphoma. The CDR3 is CASAVGGWTDTQYF. Here the CDR3 DNA reads TGTGCCAGCGCCGTTGGGGGATGGACAGATACGCAGTATTTT.